This TCR beta chain was observed in a study of shared clonotypes between healthy human individuals. Findings of the study overall: The small donor group covered limited genetic and exposure diversity.

The CDR3 is 15 residues long. In germline, CDR1 is SGHAT, CDR2 FQNNGV. V gave up 5 bases and J gave up 0 bases, with 11 bases separating them. Replicate PCRs run on sorted subsets employed 200 ng DNA, some 33,000 T cell genomes. Repertoires were generated with immunoSEQ multiplex PCR, while TCRdb's copy carries only in-frame clones and drops some. The top ten hold around 1.5% of the sample, which has 950,000 to 1,300,000 clones, about 70% seen once. Points on this clone: Its matching antigen is unknown.

The specimen sequenced was memory CD4+ T cells sorted from blood. The subset here: CD45RA-negative fraction. The V and J genes are TRBV11-2 and TRBJ1-3, with D uncertain. This sequence was found in a man aged 18 to 29 in good health. CDR3 in amino acids: CASSPGPLSGNTIYF. The CDR3 DNA sequence: TGTGCCAGCAGCCCCGGGCCTCTCTCTGGAAACACCATATATTTT.